These 21 T cell receptor beta chains share one sample of origin, sequenced in a study of T cell responses to AZD1222 COVID-19 vaccine. Using immunoSEQ multiplex PCR, the repertoire was profiled, and TCRdb retains in-frame clones only, with some absent. Among 75,000 to 90,000 clones listed, about 89% were seen once. The sample consisted of peripheral blood, taken on day 0 of AZD1222 vaccination. Receptors were obtained from an adult in good health.

V gene TRBV10-1 combines with J gene TRBJ1-1; D remains unclear. Trimming removed 1 base at V and 3 bases at J, with 6 bases between. Germline-derived CDR1 and CDR2 are WNHNN and SYGVQD (reference sequence). The length of the CDR3 is 13 residues. The CDR3 nucleotides are TGCGCCAGCAGTGAGTTATTGTACACTGAAGCTTTCTTT. It is translated as CASSELLYTEAFF.

The CDR3: CASSDRGGLAGGNPYEQYF. The CDR3, as DNA: TGTGCCAGCAGCGATAGGGGAGGGCTAGCGGGGGGGAATCCCTACGAGCAGTACTTC. The chain links TRBV7-2 to TRBJ2-7; TRBD2 aligns across 12 bases. The CDR3 consists of 19 residues. CDR1 is SGHTA, CDR2 FQGNSA, per germline. V lost 5 bases, J lost 2 bases, and 16 bases stayed unmatched.

The V call is TRBV7-2, the J call TRBJ1-1, with D tentatively TRBD1 (5 bases). V lost 5 bases, J lost 2 bases, and 27 bases lay in between. This CDR3 is built from 19 residues. The germline V gene encodes CDR1 SGHTA and CDR2 FQGNSA. The DNA for the CDR3 is TGTGCCAGCAGCACACTAGGACAATCCTCCTGGTCCCCTAACACTGAAGCTTTCTTT. Translating it yields CASSTLGQSSWSPNTEAFF.

The chain is built from TRBV29-1 and TRBJ2-1; 14 bases match TRBD2. CDR3 length equals 17 residues. V was pared by 6 bases and J by 0 bases, with 7 bases of the junction left unmatched. Germline CDR1 and CDR2: SQVTM and ANQGSEA. CDR3 in amino acids: CSVWTSGGQSSYNEQFF. As DNA, the CDR3 is TGCAGCGTGTGGACTAGCGGGGGGCAGAGCTCCTACAATGAGCAGTTCTTC.

The chain is built from TRBV6-5 and TRBJ2-5; 7 bases agree with TRBD1. The CDR3 covers 15 residues. The germline V gene has CDR1 MNHEY and CDR2 SVGAGI. V lost 0 bases, J lost 2 bases, and 3 bases stayed unmatched. The CDR3 coding sequence is TGTGCCAGCAGTTACTCAGGGGGCTGGCAAGAGACCCAGTACTTC. Protein: CASSYSGGWQETQYF.

The V gene is TRBV6-5, the J gene TRBJ1-6; 7 nucleotides align to TRBD1. The CDR3 runs 15 residues. Germline CDR1 is MNHEY and CDR2 is SVGAGI. Trimming removed 9 bases from V and 7 bases from J; junction bases left unmatched: 12. The CDR3 DNA reads as TGTGCCAGTACGCCGGGGGCAGGGGGGAATTCACCCCTCCACTTT. Encoded protein: CASTPGAGGNSPLHF.

J is TRBJ1-2 and V is TRBV3-1 (or the pseudogene TRBV3-2), with unresolved D. The CDR3 has 15 residues. The V end was cut by 1 base, the J end by 4 bases, with 13 bases between. CDR1 and CDR2 from the germline V gene are LGHDT and YNNKEL (reference sequence). For the CDR3, the DNA is TGTGCCAGCAGCCAAGGGACTACTGAAGGCTATGGCTACACCTTC. Amino acids: CASSQGTTEGYGYTF.

This clone is a singleton in its sample. The chain combines TRBV7-9 with TRBJ2-5; D might be TRBD1 (6 bases). The CDR3 is 15 amino acids. With 5 bases removed from V and 1 base from J, the gap between germline ends came to 14 bases. The V gene's germline CDR1 is SEHNR and CDR2 FQNEAQ (reference sequence). The CDR3 coding sequence is TGTGCCAGCAGCCTACAGGGATTGCTCCAAGAGACCCAGTACTTC. This codes for CASSLQGLLQETQYF.

This rearrangement joins TRBV3-1 (or the pseudogene TRBV3-2) to TRBJ2-4; D gene uncertain. CDR1 LGHDT and CDR2 YNNKEL come from the germline V gene (reference sequence). Trimming left V 8 bases short and J 3 bases short, with 2 bases between. The CDR3 has 10 residues. As DNA, the CDR3 is TGTGCCAGCGGCAAAAACATTCAGTACTTC. It codes for CASGKNIQYF.

The genes are TRBV27 and TRBJ1-5, with D perhaps TRBD1 (5 bases). The V gene's germline CDR1 is MNHEY and CDR2 SMNVEV (reference sequence). The CDR3 has 14 residues. V shed 3 bases and J shed 0 bases, with 6 bases lying between them. CDR3 in amino acids: CASSFQGSNQPQHF. Here the CDR3 DNA reads TGTGCCAGCAGTTTCCAGGGTAGCAATCAGCCCCAGCATTTT.

The rearrangement uses TRBV9 and TRBJ2-3; D is uncertain. This CDR3 spans 13 amino acids. V was clipped by 0 bases and J by 2 bases, with 4 bases between them. Looked up from germline, CDR1 is SGDLS and CDR2 is YYNGEE. CDR3 in amino acids: CASSVGDTDTQYF. CDR3 nucleotides: TGTGCCAGCAGCGTAGGAGACACAGATACGCAGTATTTT. Full variable domain (remainder filled in from reference TRBV9 and TRBJ2-3): DSGVTQTPKHLITATGQRVTLRCSPRSGDLSVYWYQQSLDQGLQFLIQYYNGEERAKGNILERFSAQQFPDLHSELNLSSLELGDSALYFCASSVGDTDTQYFGPGTRLTVL.

The chain uses TRBV9 and TRBJ1-3, with D unresolved. CDR3 length equals 14 residues. Germline assignment: CDR1 SGDLS and CDR2 YYNGEE. V lost 5 bases to trimming and J lost 1 base, with 10 bases between them. The CDR3, as DNA: TGTGCCAGCAGTGGCGCACAATCTGGAAACACCATATATTTT. It translates to CASSGAQSGNTIYF. Looking up the rest from reference TRBV9 and TRBJ1-3 gives the full variable domain: DSGVTQTPKHLITATGQRVTLRCSPRSGDLSVYWYQQSLDQGLQFLIQYYNGEERAKGNILERFSAQQFPDLHSELNLSSLELGDSALYFCASSGAQSGNTIYFGEGSWLTVV.

V is TRBV4-1 and J is TRBJ2-3, with TRBD1 as a possible D gene (5 bases). From germline, CDR1 is MGHRA and CDR2 YSYEKL. The CDR3 sequence is 18 residues long. The V end lost 0 bases, the J end lost 11 bases, and 27 bases lay between the germline ends. The DNA for the CDR3 is TGCGCCAGCAGCCAAGATGGCGTCAGTTGGACACGGGCCAATTGGCAGTATTTT. Its translation is CASSQDGVSWTRANWQYF.

This chain connects TRBV3-1 (or the pseudogene TRBV3-2) to TRBJ2-5; TRBD1 might be the D (6 bases). The CDR3 loop spans 15 amino acids. CDR1 and CDR2 from the germline V gene are LGHDT and YNNKEL (reference sequence). V was pared by 4 bases and J by 2 bases, with 14 bases between. CDR3 loop: CASSPWGHRQETQYF. The CDR3 DNA is TGTGCCAGCAGCCCATGGGGACACCGACAAGAGACCCAGTACTTC.

V gene TRBV5-1 combines with J gene TRBJ2-4, with a tentative D call TRBD2 (7 bases). The CDR3 sequence is 13 residues long. Germline assignment: CDR1 SGHRS and CDR2 YFSETQ. V was trimmed by 7 bases and J by 4 bases, leaving 12 bases between them. This CDR3 is CASRGGQKNIQYF. In DNA form, the CDR3 reads TGCGCCAGCCGCGGGGGACAAAAAAACATTCAGTACTTC.

The rearrangement joins TRBV5-1 to TRBJ2-5, with a tentative D call TRBD1 (6 bases). CDR3 size: 13 residues. The germline V gene has CDR1 SGHRS and CDR2 YFSETQ. V was cut by 2 bases and J by 4 bases, with 9 bases left in between. CDR3 region: CASSFTGLETQYF. CDR3 DNA: TGCGCCAGCAGCTTTACAGGGTTAGAGACCCAGTACTTC.

This chain joins TRBV27 and TRBJ2-7, with D hard to call. Trimming took off 5 bases at V and 0 bases at J, with 8 bases between the two ends. Germline V gene data show CDR1 as MNHEY and CDR2 as SMNVEV (reference sequence). The CDR3 has 13 amino acids. For the CDR3, the DNA is TGTGCCAGCAGTGGAACCAGCTCCTACGAGCAGTACTTC. Residues: CASSGTSSYEQYF.

This clone was recorded once. J is TRBJ1-1 and V is TRBV5-6, with 7 bases aligning to TRBD1. The V gene's germline CDR1 is SGHDT and CDR2 YYEEEE. After removal of 4 bases from V and 3 bases from J, the junction contained 9 bases not matched to a gene. CDR3 length: 15 amino acids. CDR3 bases: TGTGCCAGCAGCACGAACAGGGGTTGGGACACTGAAGCTTTCTTT. Residues: CASSTNRGWDTEAFF.

This chain joins TRBV19 and TRBJ2-1; TRBD2 aligns across 10 bases. In germline, CDR1 is LNHDA, CDR2 SQIVND (reference sequence). V dropped 3 bases and J dropped 12; count of bases not matched to a gene: 14. This CDR3 has 16 amino acids. Written as DNA, the CDR3 is TGTGCCAGTAGTATTCAGGCCCCCGCTAGCGGGAGCGGGCAGTTCTTC. Translated: CASSIQAPASGSGQFF.

The rearrangement uses TRBV9 and TRBJ2-7; D may be TRBD1 (5 bases). The CDR3 spans 14 residues. Germline CDR1 and CDR2: SGDLS and YYNGEE. Trimming removed 0 bases from V and 2 bases from J, with 9 bases in between. CDR3 protein: CASSVGQSTYEQYF. The CDR3 DNA sequence: TGTGCCAGCAGCGTAGGACAGAGTACCTACGAGCAGTACTTC.

This CDR3 reads CASSIDAARGSFDTQYF. CDR3 nucleotides: TGTGCCAGTAGTATAGACGCGGCCAGGGGTTCTTTTGATACGCAGTATTTT. The rearrangement joins TRBV19 to TRBJ2-3, with TRBD1 as a possible D gene (6 bases). This CDR3 has 17 residues. The germline gives CDR1 LNHDA, CDR2 SQIVND (reference sequence). V was cut by 0 bases and J by 6 bases, with 19 bases left in between.